Here is one T cell receptor beta chain with its context. What it recognizes is unknown. Looked up from germline, CDR1 is MNHNS and CDR2 is SASEGT. The CDR3 consists of 17 residues. V shed 5 bases, J shed 0 bases, and the junction held 5 bases outside the gene matches. The data derive from a study of OX40 agonist ivuxolimab in advanced cancers. Study background: A history of anti-PD-1, anti-PD-L1 or anti-CTLA-4 therapy was acceptable, and over 35% had some. Study outcomes and limitations: Compared with others, partial responders at 0.1-3.0 mg/kg displayed clonal expansion among the lowest.

Method: immunoSEQ multiplex PCR; TCRdb's copy keeps in-frame clones and lacks some. The table lists about 80,000 clones, 89% of them singletons, with approximately 0.2% in the top ten. The chain combines TRBV6-1 with TRBJ2-3; 13 bases match TRBD2. The sequence came from an adult with an advanced solid tumor such as melanoma, head and neck, liver or kidney cancer. Material: CD4+ or CD8+ T cells sorted from blood, obtained in a trial of the OX40 agonist ivuxolimab. The CDR3 DNA is TGTGCCAGCAGTAAAGGGACTAGCGGGGTGAGCACAGATACGCAGTATTTT. It encodes CASSKGTSGVSTDTQYF.